Following are 23 T cell receptor beta chains from one sample sequenced in a study of molecular identifiers for immune sequencing clone quantification. TCRdb redid the calling of the PCR reads with MiXCR, one entry per CDR3 protein. The table includes about 640,000 distinct CDR3 sequences, just under 20% detected once. The sample was naive CD8+ T cells from blood, with Jurkat cell RNA spiked in. Regarding subset: FACS-sorted CD8+CD4-CCR7+CD45RA+ naive T cells. Receptors originate from a human donor in good health. Some libraries in this study had Jurkat cell RNA spiked in.

This clonotype was observed many times. The chain is built from TRBV27 and TRBJ1-1, with a weak D call TRBD1 (5 bases). This CDR3 is built from 16 residues. Germline-derived CDR1 and CDR2 are MNHEY and SMNVEV (reference sequence). Trimming took off 4 bases at V and 3 bases at J, with 18 bases between the two ends. CDR3 region: CASSSLLGGRDTEAFF. CDR3 coding DNA: TGTGCCAGCAGTTCGTTATTGGGGGGGAGGGACACTGAAGCTTTCTTT.

This clonotype was detected ten times or more. The rearrangement links TRBV13 to TRBJ2-5; possibly TRBD1 or TRBD2 for D (6 bases each). From germline, CDR1 is PRHDT and CDR2 FYEKMQ (reference sequence). The CDR3 is made up of 17 amino acids. The V and J ends lost 4 bases and 1 base respectively, with 19 bases between them. CDR3 in DNA: TGTGCCAGCAGCTGCCTCGGGGGCGGGCTACTCCAAGAGACCCAGTACTTC. Encoded protein: CASSCLGGGLLQETQYF.

A single count supports this clonotype. A much larger clonotype is one base distant, so this may be a read error. The CDR3 reads CASSSRQGVYERYF. DNA for the CDR3: TGTGCCAGCAGCTCCCGACAGGGGGTCTACGAGCGGTACTTC. V gene TRBV13 combines with J gene TRBJ2-7; 9 bases line up with TRBD1. The CDR3 runs to 14 residues. Germline lookup yields CDR1 PRHDT and CDR2 FYEKMQ (reference sequence).

The rearrangement uses TRBV20-1 and TRBJ2-3; D remains unclear. V lost 3 bases to trimming and J lost 5 bases, with 9 bases between them. This CDR3 is 12 amino acids long. The germline CDR1 and CDR2 sequences are DFQATT and SNEGSKA (reference sequence). CDR3 residues: CSASGGLDTQYF. DNA for the CDR3: TGCAGTGCTAGTGGTGGGTTAGATACGCAGTATTTT.

This clonotype was counted many times. V is TRBV12-3 or TRBV12-4 and J is TRBJ2-2, with unresolved D. V was shortened by 2 bases and J by 3 bases, with 19 bases between the two germline ends. The CDR3 length is 18 residues. CDR3 bases: TGTGCCAGCAGTTTATTTATTGGGTTCAGAGGTGACACCGGGGAGCTGTTTTTT. Amino acids: CASSLFIGFRGDTGELFF.

This clonotype appeared a few times. The chain carries TRBV12-3 or TRBV12-4 and TRBJ2-1; 8 bases are a match to TRBD1. CDR3 size: 14 residues. The V segment lost 8 bases and the J segment 8 bases; nucleotides outside the gene matches: 11. The chain's CDR3 is CASGRQGHKDEQFF. Here the CDR3 DNA reads TGTGCCAGCGGGCGACAGGGGCATAAGGATGAGCAGTTCTTC.

This clonotype was picked up many times. This rearrangement joins TRBV7-2 to TRBJ2-5, with 9 bases that match TRBD2. This CDR3 contains 15 residues. Trimming cost V 4 bases and J 5 bases; bases outside gene matches: 8. Germline CDR1 and CDR2: SGHTA and FQGNSA. In DNA, the CDR3 is TGTGCCAGCAGCTACGGGGCGGGAGGGATCGAGACCCAGTACTTC. Translated, it gives CASSYGAGGIETQYF.

This clonotype was seen at least ten times. The chain has TRBV7-6 and TRBJ2-2; 7 nucleotides match TRBD1. CDR3 length: 17 amino acids. CDR1 and CDR2 from the germline V gene are SGHVS and FNYEAQ. V shed 2 bases and J 0 bases; nucleotides not matched to a gene: 6. CDR3 loop: CASSLTPGTANTGELFF. The CDR3 DNA sequence: TGTGCCAGCAGCTTAACTCCCGGGACAGCGAACACCGGGGAGCTGTTTTTT. Full variable domain (missing parts from reference TRBV7-6 and TRBJ2-2): GAGVSQSPRYKVTKRGQDVALRCDPISGHVSLYWYRQALGQGPEFLTYFNYEAQQDKSGLPNDRFSAERPEGSISTLTIQRTEQRDSAMYRCASSLTPGTANTGELFFGEGSRLTVL.

This chain links TRBV7-8 with TRBJ2-7, with 12 bases matching TRBD2. The V segment lost 0 bases and the J segment 4 bases; nucleotides outside the gene matches: 28. Germline CDR1 reads SGHVS; CDR2 reads FQNEAQ. This CDR3 region has 24 residues. This chain's CDR3 is CASSLAAGDSSTSGRPLYPYEQYF. The DNA of the CDR3 is TGTGCCAGCAGCTTAGCGGCGGGGGACAGCTCGACTAGCGGGAGACCTTTATACCCTTACGAGCAGTACTTC.

This clonotype appeared many times. The chain carries TRBV5-4 and TRBJ2-7; TRBD2 agrees at 9 bases. The V gene's germline CDR1 is SGHNT and CDR2 YYREEE (reference sequence). The CDR3 is 15 amino acids. J gave up 4 bases and V 1 base, and 6 bases lay outside the gene matches. The CDR3 sequence: CASSLKGLADYEQYF. DNA for the CDR3: TGTGCCAGCAGCTTGAAGGGACTAGCAGATTACGAGCAGTACTTC.

This clonotype was observed at least ten times. The chain links TRBV24-1 to TRBJ1-1; 7 bases line up with TRBD1. The CDR3 is 12 amino acids. Germline-derived CDR1 and CDR2 are KGHDR and SFDVKD. J was trimmed by 11 bases and V by 2 bases; bases with no gene match: 4. Here the CDR3 DNA reads TGTGCCACCAGTGATTCAGGGGGAGAGGCTTTCTTT. It codes for CATSDSGGEAFF.

The sample holds many counts of this clonotype. The chain recombines TRBV30 with TRBJ1-2; 9 bases are a match to TRBD1. CDR1 and CDR2 (germline): GTSNPN, SVGIG (reference sequence). V was clipped by 1 base and J by 6 bases; unmatched bases: 6. This CDR3 is 14 amino acids long. CDR3 in DNA: TGTGCCTGGAGTGGATTCGGACAGGGGAATGGCTACACCTTC. This gives the protein CAWSGFGQGNGYTF.

At least ten counts were recorded for this clonotype. This sequence joins TRBV2 and TRBJ1-1, with unresolved D. Germline assignment: CDR1 SNHLY and CDR2 FYNNEI. The germline V and J ends were trimmed by 4 bases and 0 bases, with 12 bases remaining between them. This CDR3 contains 15 residues. The CDR3 coding sequence is TGTGCCAGCAGTGTGGGCGTTAGGATGAACACTGAAGCTTTCTTT. It specifies CASSVGVRMNTEAFF.

The sample holds many counts of this clonotype. The gene calls are TRBV5-8 and TRBJ2-3, with 13 bases that match TRBD2. CDR1 is SGHTS and CDR2 is YDEGEE in the germline V gene. V dropped 4 bases and J dropped 8; count of bases not matched to a gene: 7. The CDR3 runs 15 residues. The CDR3, as DNA: TGTGCCAGCAGCCCCGGGACTAGCGGGACTGTTACGCAGTATTTT. Translating gives CASSPGTSGTVTQYF.

This clonotype occurred a few times. V gene TRBV19 combines with J gene TRBJ1-1; D perhaps matches TRBD1 (5 bases). Germline assignment: CDR1 LNHDA and CDR2 SQIVND (reference sequence). V was pared by 9 bases and J by 2 bases, with 10 bases between. This CDR3 spans 12 amino acids. CDR3 bases: TGTGCCAGCTGGGGCGCAAACACTGAAGCTTTCTTT. It yields the protein CASWGANTEAFF.

The chain joins TRBV25-1 to TRBJ2-5, with D possibly being TRBD1 (7 bases). Per the germline V gene, CDR1 is MGHDK and CDR2 is SYGVNS. The V end was cut by 3 bases, the J end by 4 bases, with 18 bases between. This CDR3 is 16 amino acids long. The CDR3 spells CASSEFGRQGGETQYF. CDR3 nucleotides: TGTGCCAGCAGTGAGTTCGGTAGGCAGGGGGGAGAGACCCAGTACTTC. The whole variable domain, filled in from reference TRBV25-1 and TRBJ2-5, reads EADIYQTPRYLVIGTGKKITLECSQTMGHDKMYWYQQDPGMELHLIHYSYGVNSTEKGDLSSESTVSRIRTEHFPLTLESARPSHTSQYLCASSEFGRQGGETQYFGPGTRLLVL.

At least ten counts were recorded for this clonotype. The V gene is TRBV12-3 or TRBV12-4, the J gene TRBJ2-3, with TRBD2 matching 12 bases. This CDR3 region has 15 residues. Losses at the gene ends were 6 bases for V and 2 bases for J; bases not matched to a gene: 3. The CDR3 protein is CASSGLAGYTDTQYF. CDR3 DNA: TGTGCCAGCAGCGGACTAGCGGGATACACAGATACGCAGTATTTT.

This clonotype was recorded many times. V gene TRBV7-6 combines with J gene TRBJ1-4; the match to TRBD1 covers 9 bases. Trimming removed 6 bases from V and 7 bases from J; junction bases left unmatched: 3. Per germline, CDR1 SGHVS and CDR2 FNYEAQ. This CDR3 has 13 amino acids. The DNA of the CDR3 is TGTGCCAGCAGGAACAGGGGGCTTGAAAAACTGTTTTTT. It encodes CASRNRGLEKLFF.

This clonotype came up many times. The chain recombines TRBV7-9 with TRBJ2-3; TRBD2 aligns across 7 bases. V shed 0 bases, J shed 5 bases, and the junction held 2 bases outside the gene matches. CDR3 length equals 14 residues. Germline CDR1 and CDR2: SEHNR and FQNEAQ (reference sequence). CDR3 DNA: TGTGCCAGCAGCTTAGCGACTAGCCGAGATACGCAGTATTTT. This gives the protein CASSLATSRDTQYF.

This chain joins TRBV7-2 and TRBJ1-1; tentative D call: TRBD1 (6 bases). Trimming left V 4 bases short and J 1 base short, with 16 bases between. The germline V gene has CDR1 SGHTA and CDR2 FQGNSA. The CDR3 consists of 16 residues. The chain's CDR3 is CASSSHPGQTNTEAFF. DNA for the CDR3: TGTGCCAGCAGCTCCCACCCGGGACAAACGAACACTGAAGCTTTCTTT.

This clonotype was counted at least ten times. The chain links TRBV13 to TRBJ2-3; D is ambiguous. The germline gives CDR1 PRHDT, CDR2 FYEKMQ (reference sequence). V dropped 2 bases and J dropped 2 bases, with 14 bases sitting between them. CDR3 length equals 16 residues. The CDR3 protein is CASSLTAVGYTDTQYF. The CDR3 nucleotides read TGTGCCAGCAGCTTAACAGCCGTTGGCTACACAGATACGCAGTATTTT.

This clonotype showed up just a few times. This chain links TRBV7-3 with TRBJ2-2; either TRBD1 or TRBD2 may supply D (5 bases each). The CDR3 covers 19 residues. Looked up from germline, CDR1 is SGHTA and CDR2 is FQGTGA. Trimming left V 0 bases short and J 1 base short, with 18 bases between. The CDR3 is CASSLTGPLGGLNTGELFF. The CDR3, as DNA: TGTGCCAGCAGCTTAACGGGACCCCTTGGTGGCTTGAACACCGGGGAGCTGTTTTTT.

This clonotype showed up just a few times. A junction end diverges from the germline sequence, so it may reflect a read error. This sequence joins TRBV14 and TRBJ1-4; 8 bases are a match to TRBD1. The CDR3 spans 14 residues. Germline-derived CDR1 and CDR2 are SGHDN and FVKESK. The CDR3 is CASSQVGTGEELFF. CDR3 nucleotide sequence: TGTGCCAGCAGCCAAGTGGGGACAGGTGAAGAACTGTTTTTT.